This passage covers 21 T cell receptor beta chains from one sample sequenced in a study of CD8 T cells in ankylosing spondylitis. MiXCR, run by TCRdb on the 5' RACE reads, gives a single entry per CDR3 protein. The table lists tens of thousands of distinct CDR3 sequences, 15% to 20% of them singletons, with about 49% in the top ten. The sample was blood. The source is a male donor with ankylosing spondylitis or in good health (not recorded which).

This chain links TRBV6-6 with TRBJ2-7, with TRBD1 identical over 9 bases. The CDR3 length is 14 residues. Germline-derived CDR1 and CDR2 are MNHNY and SVGAGI (reference sequence). The V segment lost 5 bases and the J segment 9 bases; nucleotides outside the gene matches: 11. The CDR3 DNA reads TGTGCCAGCAGTCGAGGACAGGGGCTTTCTGGGCAGTACGTC. Protein product: CASSRGQGLSGQYV.

The rearrangement links TRBV5-1 to TRBJ2-3, with a possible D match to TRBD1 (5 bases). Trimming took off 0 bases at V and 0 bases at J, with 17 bases between the two ends. CDR3 length: 18 residues. Germline V CDR1 and CDR2: SGHRS, YFSETQ. CDR3 DNA: TGCGCCAGCAGCTTGGTTACGACAGCCTCAGGTAGCACAGATACGCAGTATTTT. This gives the protein CASSLVTTASGSTDTQYF.

The V gene is TRBV20-1, the J gene TRBJ1-4, with TRBD1 matching 8 bases. The CDR3 is made up of 12 amino acids. V lost 4 bases to trimming and J lost 8 bases; unmatched junction nucleotides: 3. Germline lookup yields CDR1 DFQATT and CDR2 SNEGSKA (reference sequence). CDR3 protein: CSAIGDREKLFF. CDR3 DNA: TGCAGTGCTATCGGGGACAGGGAAAAACTGTTTTTT.

The rearrangement uses TRBV7-2 and TRBJ1-6, with D possibly TRBD1 on 5 matching bases. Germline V CDR1 and CDR2: SGHTA, FQGNSA. Trimming stripped 4 bases from V and 0 bases from J, with 16 bases between. CDR3 length equals 18 residues. The CDR3 coding sequence is TGTGCCAGCAGCTCTAGACATGGGGGAGGCTCCTATAATTCACCCCTCCACTTT. Residues: CASSSRHGGGSYNSPLHF.

This clonotype was counted between two and nine times. This chain joins TRBV28 and TRBJ1-4; D gene uncertain. The V end lost 6 bases, the J end lost 6 bases, and 11 bases lay between the germline ends. The CDR3 length is 13 residues. Germline lookup yields CDR1 MDHEN and CDR2 SYDVKM. The CDR3 DNA sequence: TGTGCCAGCAGCCCTGGGGAGGATGAAAAACTGTTTTTT. Residues: CASSPGEDEKLFF.

This clonotype has a handful of counts. The rearrangement links TRBV4-1 to TRBJ2-7; D is undetermined. This CDR3 has 14 residues. Germline V gene lookup returns CDR1 MGHRA and CDR2 YSYEKL. The V end was cut by 4 bases, the J end by 0 bases, with 10 bases between. For the CDR3, the DNA is TGCGCCAGCAGCCCGACGGGCGTCTCCTACGAGCAGTACTTC. Encoded protein: CASSPTGVSYEQYF.

This clonotype was seen many times. The chain couples TRBV2 to TRBJ2-7, with 10 bases identical to TRBD2. CDR3 length equals 14 residues. V shed 6 bases, J shed 6 bases, and the junction held 8 bases outside the gene matches. The germline V gene encodes CDR1 SNHLY and CDR2 FYNNEI. CDR3 in DNA: TGTGCCAGCAGCGCTGGACTAGCGGAAACCGAGCAGTACTTC. Protein: CASSAGLAETEQYF.

V usage is TRBV2 and J usage is TRBJ1-4; D remains ambiguous. The CDR3 loop spans 14 amino acids. Germline V lookup: CDR1 SNHLY, CDR2 FYNNEI. V was trimmed by 4 bases and J by 4 bases, leaving 10 bases between them. CDR3 sequence: CASSGSGVNEKLFF. In DNA form, the CDR3 reads TGTGCCAGCAGTGGGTCAGGAGTTAATGAAAAACTGTTTTTT. Drawing the rest from reference TRBV2 and TRBJ1-4, the complete variable domain is EPEVTQTPSHQVTQMGQEVILRCVPISNHLYFYWYRQILGQKVEFLVSFYNNEISEKSEIFDDQFSVERPDGSNFTLKIRSTKLEDSAMYFCASSGSGVNEKLFFGSGTQLSVL.

The sample holds one count of this clonotype. The chain recombines TRBV11-1 with TRBJ2-1, with 9 positions matching TRBD1. V lost 3 bases to trimming and J lost 6 bases; unmatched junction nucleotides: 6. The CDR3 has 15 residues. Germline assignment: CDR1 SGHAT and CDR2 FQDESV (reference sequence). CDR3 protein: CASSLGQGYGNEQFF. The CDR3 DNA reads TGTGCCAGCAGCTTGGGACAGGGCTATGGCAATGAGCAGTTCTTC.

This clonotype was counted a few times. The rearrangement joins TRBV20-1 to TRBJ2-1; 8 nucleotides align to TRBD1. V shed 6 bases and J 8 bases; nucleotides not matched to a gene: 6. Germline V gene data show CDR1 as DFQATT and CDR2 as SNEGSKA (reference sequence). The CDR3 has 12 residues. The CDR3 nucleotides are TGCAGTGCCCTGGACAGGGACGATGAGCAGTTCTTC. Protein product: CSALDRDDEQFF.

The chain combines TRBV5-1 with TRBJ1-1; the D is unclear. V was shortened by 2 bases and J by 7 bases, with 6 bases between the two germline ends. The germline V gene encodes CDR1 SGHRS and CDR2 YFSETQ. CDR3 length equals 11 residues. The CDR3 sequence is CASSFKDEAFF. The DNA for the CDR3 is TGCGCCAGCAGCTTCAAGGATGAAGCTTTCTTT. The full variable domain, with the rest looked up from reference TRBV5-1 and TRBJ1-1, is KAGVTQTPRYLIKTRGQQVTLSCSPISGHRSVSWYQQTPGQGLQFLFEYFSETQRNKGNFPGRFSGRQFSNSRSEMNVSTLELGDSALYLCASSFKDEAFFGQGTRLTVV.

This clonotype was picked up a small number of times. The V call is TRBV5-1, the J call TRBJ2-5, with D maybe TRBD1 (5 bases). The V gene lost 2 bases and the J gene lost 5 bases, with 10 bases spanning the gap. CDR1 is SGHRS, CDR2 YFSETQ, per germline. This CDR3 comprises 13 residues. DNA for the CDR3: TGCGCCAGCAGCTTCAGCAGGGCGGAGACCCAGTACTTC. This gives the protein CASSFSRAETQYF.

This clonotype was detected many times. The V and J genes are TRBV20-1 and TRBJ2-5, with 10 bases aligning to TRBD2. This CDR3 has 12 residues. Germline lookup yields CDR1 DFQATT and CDR2 SNEGSKA (reference sequence). Trimming cost V 6 bases and J 4 bases; bases outside gene matches: 2. CDR3 in amino acids: CSAERGGETQYF. In nucleotides, the CDR3 is TGCAGTGCCGAGCGGGGGGGAGAGACCCAGTACTTC.

This clonotype was detected only a few times. V gene TRBV20-1 combines with J gene TRBJ2-5; perhaps D is TRBD1 or TRBD2 (5 bases each). Trimming shortened V by 5 bases and J by 4 bases, and 14 bases separated the two germline ends. This CDR3 contains 13 residues. The V gene's germline CDR1 is DFQATT and CDR2 SNEGSKA (reference sequence). CDR3 nucleotides: TGCAGTGCTGGCCAGGGAGATGGAGAGACCCAGTACTTC. Its protein is CSAGQGDGETQYF.

This clonotype turned up a few times. This sequence joins TRBV5-5 and TRBJ2-7, with D possibly matching TRBD2 (5 bases). Per the germline V gene, CDR1 is SGHKS and CDR2 is YYEKEE (reference sequence). The length of the CDR3 is 15 residues. Trimming stripped 4 bases from V and 0 bases from J, with 14 bases between. CDR3 nucleotides: TGTGCCAGCAGCCCAACGACGGGAAACTCCTACGAGCAGTACTTC. It is translated as CASSPTTGNSYEQYF.

This clonotype has more than one count but fewer than ten. The V and J genes are TRBV6-2 or TRBV6-3 and TRBJ2-3; D may be TRBD1 (5 bases). The germline V gene has CDR1 MNHEY and CDR2 SVGEGT. The V and J ends lost 0 bases and 6 bases respectively, with 7 bases between them. This CDR3 is 13 amino acids long. The CDR3 loop is CASSYSGVDTQYF. CDR3 bases: TGTGCCAGCAGTTACTCAGGGGTGGATACGCAGTATTTT.

This clonotype was counted only a few times. V is TRBV29-1 and J is TRBJ2-1; TRBD1 is a possible D gene (5 bases). The CDR3 is 12 amino acids. Trimming shortened V by 4 bases and J by 4 bases, and 8 bases separated the two germline ends. Germline lookup yields CDR1 SQVTM and CDR2 ANQGSEA. CDR3 loop: CSVGQGYNEQFF. The DNA for the CDR3 is TGCAGCGTTGGGCAGGGTTACAATGAGCAGTTCTTC.

The gene calls are TRBV10-3 and TRBJ2-3; possibly TRBD2 for D (5 bases). This CDR3 is built from 13 residues. Germline CDR1 ENHRY, CDR2 SYGVKD. V was clipped by 8 bases and J by 1 base, with 10 bases between them. In DNA form, the CDR3 reads TGTGCCATCCAAGAGGGCCGCACAGATACGCAGTATTTT. This encodes CAIQEGRTDTQYF.

In DNA, the CDR3 is TGTGCCAGCAGTCCGACTTTGGCTGGGGCCAACGTCCTGACTTTC. Its protein is CASSPTLAGANVLTF. This chain uses TRBV12-3 or TRBV12-4 with TRBJ2-6; D remains ambiguous. The ends were cut back, 5 bases at V and 2 bases at J, with 10 bases in the middle. The CDR3 is 15 residues long.

V and J are TRBV7-2 and TRBJ1-1; D is unresolved. With 3 bases removed from V and 1 base from J, the gap between germline ends came to 9 bases. Germline CDR1 and CDR2: SGHTA and FQGNSA. The CDR3 contains 14 residues. CDR3 sequence (DNA): TGTGCCAGCAGCTTCGGACCGGGGAACACTGAAGCTTTCTTT. Its protein is CASSFGPGNTEAFF.

V and J are TRBV5-1 and TRBJ2-1, with TRBD2 matching 11 bases. The CDR3 contains 16 residues. Losses at the gene ends were 3 bases for V and 0 bases for J; bases not matched to a gene: 2. Germline-derived CDR1 and CDR2 are SGHRS and YFSETQ. The CDR3 region has the DNA TGCGCCAGCAGCTGGGGGACTAGCGGCTCCTACAATGAGCAGTTCTTC. Translated: CASSWGTSGSYNEQFF.